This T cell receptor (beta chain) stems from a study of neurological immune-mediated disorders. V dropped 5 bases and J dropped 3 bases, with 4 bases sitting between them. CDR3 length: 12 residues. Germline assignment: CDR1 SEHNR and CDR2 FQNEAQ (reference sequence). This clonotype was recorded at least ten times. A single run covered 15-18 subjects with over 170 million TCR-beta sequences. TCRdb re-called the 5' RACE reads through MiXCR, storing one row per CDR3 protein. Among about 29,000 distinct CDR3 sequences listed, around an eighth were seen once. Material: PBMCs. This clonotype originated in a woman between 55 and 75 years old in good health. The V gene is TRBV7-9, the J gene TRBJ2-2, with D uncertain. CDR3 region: CASSRYTGELFF. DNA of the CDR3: TGTGCCAGCAGCCGCTACACCGGGGAGCTGTTTTTT.